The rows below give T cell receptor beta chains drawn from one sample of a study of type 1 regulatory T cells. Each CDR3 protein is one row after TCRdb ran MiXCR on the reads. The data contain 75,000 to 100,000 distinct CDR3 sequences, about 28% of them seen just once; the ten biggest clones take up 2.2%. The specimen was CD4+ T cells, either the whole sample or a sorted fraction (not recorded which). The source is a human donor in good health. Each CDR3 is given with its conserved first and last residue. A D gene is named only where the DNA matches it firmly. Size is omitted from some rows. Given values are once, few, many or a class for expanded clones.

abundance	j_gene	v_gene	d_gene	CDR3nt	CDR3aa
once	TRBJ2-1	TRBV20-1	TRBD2	TGCAGTGCTATGAGACTAGCGGGACGGGGTACGAATGAGCAGTTCTTC	CSAMRLAGRGTNEQFF
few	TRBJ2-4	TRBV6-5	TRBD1	TGTGCCAGCAGTCCTGGGACAGGGATAGCCAAAAACATTCAGTACTTC	CASSPGTGIAKNIQYF
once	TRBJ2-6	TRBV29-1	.	TGCAGCGTTGGGTCGGCAGGGGGGTTCGCTGGGGCCAACGTCCTGACTTTC	CSVGSAGGFAGANVLTF
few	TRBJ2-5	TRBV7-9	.	TGTGCCAGCAGCTCGGACGGTCAAGAGACCCAGTACTTC	CASSSDGQETQYF
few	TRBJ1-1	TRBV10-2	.	TGCGCCAGCAGGTTAGGACCGTCAAACACTGAAGCTTTCTTT	CASRLGPSNTEAFF
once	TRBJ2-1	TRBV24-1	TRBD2	TGTGCCACCAGTGACCCTAGCGGACGCGACTACAATGAGCAGTTCTTC	CATSDPSGRDYNEQFF
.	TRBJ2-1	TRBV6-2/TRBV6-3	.	TGTGCCAGCAGTTATAATACAGGCGATGAGCAGTTCTTC	CASSYNTGDEQFF
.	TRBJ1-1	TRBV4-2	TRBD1	TGTGCCAGCAGCGAGTCTGCACAGGGGGGGATGTACACTGAAGCTTTCTTT	CASSESAQGGMYTEAFF
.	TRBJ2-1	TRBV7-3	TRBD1	TGTGCCAGCAGCAGACAGGGGTCGGAGTACAATGAGCAGTTCTTC	CASSRQGSEYNEQFF
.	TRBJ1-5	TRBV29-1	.	TGCAGCGTGGGGCTGGTGGCCAATCAGCCCCAGCATTTT	CSVGLVANQPQHF
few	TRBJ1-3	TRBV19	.	TGTGCCAGTAGCCTCCTGAAGGACCGAAACACCATATATTTT	CASSLLKDRNTIYF
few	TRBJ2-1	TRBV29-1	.	TGCAGCGTGACTAGGGCGTACAATGAGCAGTTCTTC	CSVTRAYNEQFF
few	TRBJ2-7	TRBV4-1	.	TGCGCCAGCAGCCAGATAGGGGCTGGAGACGAGCAGTACTTC	CASSQIGAGDEQYF
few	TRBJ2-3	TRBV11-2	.	TGTGCCAGCAGAAGCCGGACAGATACGCAGTATTTT	CASRSRTDTQYF
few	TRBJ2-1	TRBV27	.	TGTGCCAGCACCTACGCGGGCGTCGGCGGAAACAATGAGCAGTTCTTC	CASTYAGVGGNNEQFF
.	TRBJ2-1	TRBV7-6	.	TGTGCCAGCAGCTTACGGGGGCCCACGGGCAATGAGCAGTTCTTC	CASSLRGPTGNEQFF
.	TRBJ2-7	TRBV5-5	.	TGTGCCAGCAGCGTGGACTTTCCGTCCTACGAGCAGTACTTC	CASSVDFPSYEQYF
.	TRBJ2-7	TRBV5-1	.	TGCGCCAGCAGCTTCCGGGACATCGACTACGAGCAGTACTTC	CASSFRDIDYEQYF
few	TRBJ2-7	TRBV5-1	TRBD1	TGCGCCAGCAGCTTCCCGGGACAGGGTGACGAGCAGTACTTC	CASSFPGQGDEQYF
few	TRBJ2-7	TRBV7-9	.	TGTGCCAGCAGCCCCGAGTCCTACGAGCAGTACTTC	CASSPESYEQYF
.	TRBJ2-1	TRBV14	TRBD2	TGTGCCAGCAGCCTGCGCCCCGGGGCTAGCGGGAGTCGGGGTTACAATGAGCAGTTCTTC	CASSLRPGASGSRGYNEQFF
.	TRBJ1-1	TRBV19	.	TGTGCCAGTAGTGGGCAGGGAGGCACTGAAGCTTTCTTT	CASSGQGGTEAFF
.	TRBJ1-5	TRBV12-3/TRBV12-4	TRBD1	TGTGCCAGCACTTTTAGGGACAGCAGCAATCAGCCCCAGCATTTT	CASTFRDSSNQPQHF
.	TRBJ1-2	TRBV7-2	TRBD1	TGTGCCAGCAGCTTTGACAGGGGCAATGATGGCTACACCTTC	CASSFDRGNDGYTF
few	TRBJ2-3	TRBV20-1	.	TGCAGTGCTAGTACACCGCGGCAGAGCACAGATACGCAGTATTTT	CSASTPRQSTDTQYF
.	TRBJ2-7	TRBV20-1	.	TGCAGTGCCCACACAGGGAGCTCCTACGAGCAGTACTTC	CSAHTGSSYEQYF
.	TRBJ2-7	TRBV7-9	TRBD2	TGTGCCAGCGGGTCGCTAGCGGGAACTCACGAGCAGTACTTC	CASGSLAGTHEQYF
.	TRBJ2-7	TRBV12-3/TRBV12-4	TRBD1	TGTGCCAGCAGTTCCGGGACAGGGGGCGAGCAGTACTTC	CASSSGTGGEQYF
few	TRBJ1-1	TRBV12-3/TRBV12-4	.	TGTGCCAGCAGCCCTCCCTATGGACAGACGAACACTGAAGCTTTCTTT	CASSPPYGQTNTEAFF
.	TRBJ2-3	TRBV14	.	TGTGCCAGCAGCCAAGATTCCCTCACAGATACGCAGTATTTT	CASSQDSLTDTQYF
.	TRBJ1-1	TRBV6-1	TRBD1	TGTGCCAGCAGTGAAACAGGGGGTGCGCTCGTGGCTTTCTTT	CASSETGGALVAFF
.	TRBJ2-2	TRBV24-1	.	TGTGCCACCGAGACAGGATACGGGGAGCTGTTTTTT	CATETGYGELFF
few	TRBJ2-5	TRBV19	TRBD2	TGTGCCAGTAGGCGGGGGCAAGAGACCCAGTACTTC	CASRRGQETQYF
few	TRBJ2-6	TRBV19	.	TGTGCCAGTAGTGTTGGGGACACAAACAACGTCCTGACTTTC	CASSVGDTNNVLTF
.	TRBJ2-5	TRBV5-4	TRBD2	TGTGCCAGCAGCTTGGATAGCGGGAGGAGCCAAGAGACCCAGTACTTC	CASSLDSGRSQETQYF
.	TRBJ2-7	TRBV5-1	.	TGCGCCAGCAGCTTGCGGCAGGACTCCTACGAGCAGTACTTC	CASSLRQDSYEQYF
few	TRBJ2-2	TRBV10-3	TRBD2	TGTGCCATCACCGCGGGAGGGGCTAGCGGCACCGGGGAGCTGTTTTTT	CAITAGGASGTGELFF
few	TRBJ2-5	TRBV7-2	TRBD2	TGTGCCAGCGGACAACAGACTAGCGCCCCACAAGAGACCCAGTACTTC	CASGQQTSAPQETQYF
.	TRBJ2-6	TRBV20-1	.	TGCAGTGCTAGATTCACTGGGGCCAACGTCCTGACTTTC	CSARFTGANVLTF
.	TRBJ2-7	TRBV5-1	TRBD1	TGCGCCAGCGGACCAGACAGGGAACTTCGCGAGCAGTACTTC	CASGPDRELREQYF
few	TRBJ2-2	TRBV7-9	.	TGTGCCAGCAGCTTAGTAGTTCCCACCGGGGAGCTGTTTTTT	CASSLVVPTGELFF